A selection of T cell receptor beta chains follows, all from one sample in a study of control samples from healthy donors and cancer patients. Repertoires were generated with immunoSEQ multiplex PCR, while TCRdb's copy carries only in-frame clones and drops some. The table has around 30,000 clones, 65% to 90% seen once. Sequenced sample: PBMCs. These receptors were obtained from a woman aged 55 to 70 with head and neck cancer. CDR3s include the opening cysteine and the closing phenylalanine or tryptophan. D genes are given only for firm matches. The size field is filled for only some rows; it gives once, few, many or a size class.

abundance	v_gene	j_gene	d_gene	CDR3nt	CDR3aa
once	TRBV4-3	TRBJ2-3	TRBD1	TGCGCCAGCAGCCAAGGACAGGGGGCCTTCACAGATACGCAGTATTTT	CASSQGQGAFTDTQYF
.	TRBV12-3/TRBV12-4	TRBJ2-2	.	TGTGCCAACAGCGATCCGGGCGGGGAGCTGTTTTTT	CANSDPGGELFF
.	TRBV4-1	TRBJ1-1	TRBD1	TGCGCCAGCAGCCAACCTTTCCCGAGGACAGGGGGCAGAACTGAAGCTTTCTTT	CASSQPFPRTGGRTEAFF
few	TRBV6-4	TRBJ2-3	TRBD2	TGTGCCAGCAGTGCTAGCGGGGGGGCCACAGATACGCAGTATTTT	CASSASGGATDTQYF
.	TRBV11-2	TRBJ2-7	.	TGTGCCAGCAGTTTACAGGGAGGATCCTACGAGCAGTACTTC	CASSLQGGSYEQYF
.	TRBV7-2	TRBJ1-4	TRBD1	TGTGCCAGCAGCCGCGACTCGACAGGGGCAAGCGAAAAACTGTTTTTT	CASSRDSTGASEKLFF
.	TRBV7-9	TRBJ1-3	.	TGTGCCAGCAGCTTACGCAGGGTTGGAAACACCATATATTTT	CASSLRRVGNTIYF
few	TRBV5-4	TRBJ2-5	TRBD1	TGTGCCAGCAGCTTGGATTGGGACAGCCAAGAGACCCAGTACTTC	CASSLDWDSQETQYF
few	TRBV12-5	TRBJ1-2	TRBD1	TGTGCTAGTGGTTCACCGCCGGGACAGGGGGCGTTCGTTGGCTACACCTTC	CASGSPPGQGAFVGYTF
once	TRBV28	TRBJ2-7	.	TGTGCCAGCAGTTTAGGACCGGAGTACGAGCAGTACTTC	CASSLGPEYEQYF
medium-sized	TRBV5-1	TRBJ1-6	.	TGCGCCAGCAGTTCCTCCAGTGGGAGCTCCTATAATTCACCCCTCCACTTT	CASSSSSGSSYNSPLHF
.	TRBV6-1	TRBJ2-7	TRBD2	TGTGCCAGCAGTGAATATAGCGGGAGCTCCTACGAGCAGTACTTC	CASSEYSGSSYEQYF
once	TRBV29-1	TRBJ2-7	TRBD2	TGCAGCGTTGGGGGAGGGGCAAGCTCCTACGAGCAGTACTTC	CSVGGGASSYEQYF
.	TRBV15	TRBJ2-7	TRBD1	TGTGCCACCAGCAGAGGAGCAGGGGGTAGTCGCGAGCAGTACTTC	CATSRGAGGSREQYF
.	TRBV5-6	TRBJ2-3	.	TGTGCCAGCAGCTCGGACCCACAAAACACAGATACGCAGTATTTT	CASSSDPQNTDTQYF
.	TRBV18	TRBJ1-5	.	TGTGCCAGCTCACCGGGGGGTACTCAGCCCCAGCATTTT	CASSPGGTQPQHF
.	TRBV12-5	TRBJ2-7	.	TGTGCTAGTGTTCTTACCTACGAGCAGTACTTC	CASVLTYEQYF
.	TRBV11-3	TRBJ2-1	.	TGTGCCAGCACCTCAAGGGGGGACATCGGGACCCTATTATACAATGAGCAGTTCTTC	CASTSRGDIGTLLYNEQFF
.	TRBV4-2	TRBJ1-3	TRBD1	TGTGCCAGCAGCCAAGACACAGGGGGTGGAAACACCATATATTTT	CASSQDTGGGNTIYF
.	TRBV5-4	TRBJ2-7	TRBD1	TGTGCCAGCAGCTTGGCCGGCGCAGGGGGCGCGTACGAGCAGTACTTC	CASSLAGAGGAYEQYF
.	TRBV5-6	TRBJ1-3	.	TGTGCCAGCAGCTCGTGGGAAAACACCATATATTTT	CASSSWENTIYF
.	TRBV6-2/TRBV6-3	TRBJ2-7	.	TGTGCCAGCAGTTCTATGACTTCGGACTACGAGCAGTACTTC	CASSSMTSDYEQYF
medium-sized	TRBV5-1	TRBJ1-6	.	TGCGCCAGCAGCTTGGACCGGTGGACCTATAATTCACCCCTCCACTTT	CASSLDRWTYNSPLHF
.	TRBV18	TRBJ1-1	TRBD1	TGTGCCAGCTCACCAGGAAGGGGACAGGTCGACACTGAAGCTTTCTTT	CASSPGRGQVDTEAFF
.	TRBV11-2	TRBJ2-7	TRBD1	TGTGCCAGCAGGCATCCGGGACAGCGTTACGAGCAGTACTTC	CASRHPGQRYEQYF
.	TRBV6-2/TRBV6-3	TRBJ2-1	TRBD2	TGTGCCAGCAGTCTCAGGACTAGCGGGAGTGATGAGCAGTTCTTC	CASSLRTSGSDEQFF
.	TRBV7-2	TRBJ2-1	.	TGTGCCAGCAGCTTGGGTGTAGGTGAGCAGTTCTTC	CASSLGVGEQFF
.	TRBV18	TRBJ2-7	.	TGTGCCAGCTCACCACAGGGGACCACTTACGAGCAGTACTTC	CASSPQGTTYEQYF
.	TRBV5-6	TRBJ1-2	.	TGTGCCAGCAGCTTGGCGGGGCCAGGCTATGGCTACACCTTC	CASSLAGPGYGYTF
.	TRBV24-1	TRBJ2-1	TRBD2	TGTGCCACCAGTGATGGGGGACTAGCGGGTGAGCAGTTCTTC	CATSDGGLAGEQFF
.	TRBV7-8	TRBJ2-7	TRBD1	TGTGCCAGCCTAACGGACAGGGCGGGGGAGCAGTACTTC	CASLTDRAGEQYF
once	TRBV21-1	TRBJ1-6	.	TGTGCCAGCAGCAAAGGCCCTGCGGGGTGGTTCGGATCACCCCTCCACTTT	CASSKGPAGWFGSPLHF
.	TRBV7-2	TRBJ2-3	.	TGTGCCAGCAGCTTACAAGCTAGCACAGATACGCAGTATTTT	CASSLQASTDTQYF
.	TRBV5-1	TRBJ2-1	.	TGCGCCAGCAAGTTGCAGTTTTTTTCCTACAATGAGCAGTTCTTC	CASKLQFFSYNEQFF
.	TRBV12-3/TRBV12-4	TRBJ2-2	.	TGTGCCAGCAGTGAGGGTACCGGGGAGCTGTTTTTT	CASSEGTGELFF
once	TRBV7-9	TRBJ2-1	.	TGTGCCAGCAGCTTAGATGGTGGGGACTACAATGAGCAGTTCTTC	CASSLDGGDYNEQFF
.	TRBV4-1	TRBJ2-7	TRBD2	TGCGCCAGCAGCCAGGCCGGTCGGGCTAGCGGGGCCTACGAGCAGTACTTC	CASSQAGRASGAYEQYF
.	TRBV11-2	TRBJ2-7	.	TGTGCCAGCAGCCGAGAGGGGGTTGAGCAGTACTTC	CASSREGVEQYF
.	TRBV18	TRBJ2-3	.	TGTGCCAGCTCACCAGTCGGCGGTAGCACAGATACGCAGTATTTT	CASSPVGGSTDTQYF
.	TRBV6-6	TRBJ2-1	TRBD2	TGTGCCAGCAGTATGGGACTAGCGGTAAATGAGCAGTTCTTC	CASSMGLAVNEQFF
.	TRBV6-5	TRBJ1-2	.	TGTGCCAGCAGGGTTGCGGGACTTAGTAGTAGCTACACCTTC	CASRVAGLSSSYTF
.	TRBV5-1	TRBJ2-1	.	TGCGCCAGCAGCTTGGCGGGGAGCTCCTACAATGAGCAGTTCTTC	CASSLAGSSYNEQFF
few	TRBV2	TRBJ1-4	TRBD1	TGTGCCAGCAGTGACCACTCTTGGACAGGGAGAGAAAAACTGTTTTTT	CASSDHSWTGREKLFF
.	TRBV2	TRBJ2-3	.	TGTGCCAGTACGGGACAACGCACAGATACGCAGTATTTT	CASTGQRTDTQYF
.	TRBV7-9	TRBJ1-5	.	TGTGCCAGCAGCATCGGGACAAATAGCAATCAGCCCCAGCATTTT	CASSIGTNSNQPQHF
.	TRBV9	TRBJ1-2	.	TGTGCCAGCAGCGTAGCCCCAACGGGACGTACTGGGTACTATGGCTACACCTTC	CASSVAPTGRTGYYGYTF
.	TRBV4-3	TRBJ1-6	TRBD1	TGCGCCAGCCAGACAGGGCGGAGCTCCTATAATTCACCCCTCCACTTT	CASQTGRSSYNSPLHF
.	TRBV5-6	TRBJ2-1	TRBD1	TGTGCCAGCAGCTTGGAAGGACAGGGTTATCGAATGAATGAGCAGTTCTTC	CASSLEGQGYRMNEQFF
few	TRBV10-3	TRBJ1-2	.	TGTGCCATCAGTGGACGTGGGGGGGAAGAGAAAGGCTACACCTTC	CAISGRGGEEKGYTF
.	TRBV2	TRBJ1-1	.	TGTGCCAGCAGGGGCCGGACAGTCGTAACTGAAGCTTTCTTT	CASRGRTVVTEAFF